The table lists the clone carrying this TCR beta chain with a few counts. The antigen is unknown. The PCR was carried out with 60 Vbeta primers and 13 Jbeta primers. Assay used: immunoSEQ multiplex PCR; TCRdb lists only in-frame clones, some missing. The data contain under 300,000 clones, about 66% of them singletons. Though nominally healthy at sampling, donors likely had unrecorded immune exposures. These data come from a study of cytomegalovirus exposure and HLA in healthy donors. Whole-study context: Most genotyped donors, about four fifths of roughly 400, had Caucasian-associated genetic ancestry.

The CDR3 totals 13 residues. V gave up 5 bases and J gave up 5 bases, with 11 bases separating them. CDR1 and CDR2 (germline): SGHTA, FQGTGA. Study-wide findings and caveats: Fewer than 200 TCR beta chains were listed as cytomegalovirus-associated.

The rearrangement joins TRBV7-3 to TRBJ2-3; D may be TRBD1 (5 bases). The clonotype originates from a female donor in good health and CMV-seronegative. The sequencing sample was made of PBMCs. The CDR3 nucleotides read TGTGCCAGCAGCACGTCTAGGGGAGATACGCAGTATTTT. Protein sequence: CASSTSRGDTQYF.